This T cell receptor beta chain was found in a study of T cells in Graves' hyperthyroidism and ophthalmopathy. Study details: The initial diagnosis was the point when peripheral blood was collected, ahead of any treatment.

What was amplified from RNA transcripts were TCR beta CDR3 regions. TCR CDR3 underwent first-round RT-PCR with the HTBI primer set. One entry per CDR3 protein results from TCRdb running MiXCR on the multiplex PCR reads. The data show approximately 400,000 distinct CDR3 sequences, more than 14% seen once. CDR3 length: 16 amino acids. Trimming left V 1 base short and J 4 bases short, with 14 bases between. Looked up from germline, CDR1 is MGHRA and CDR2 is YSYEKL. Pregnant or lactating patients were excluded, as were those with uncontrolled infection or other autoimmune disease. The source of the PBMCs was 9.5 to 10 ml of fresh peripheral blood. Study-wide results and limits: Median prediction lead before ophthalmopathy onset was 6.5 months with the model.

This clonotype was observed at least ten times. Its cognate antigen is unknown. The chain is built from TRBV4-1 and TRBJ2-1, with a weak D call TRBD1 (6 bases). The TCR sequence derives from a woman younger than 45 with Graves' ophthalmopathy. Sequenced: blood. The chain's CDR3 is CASSQASGTPYNEQFF. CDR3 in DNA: TGCGCCAGCAGCCAAGCCTCGGGGACACCGTACAATGAGCAGTTCTTC.